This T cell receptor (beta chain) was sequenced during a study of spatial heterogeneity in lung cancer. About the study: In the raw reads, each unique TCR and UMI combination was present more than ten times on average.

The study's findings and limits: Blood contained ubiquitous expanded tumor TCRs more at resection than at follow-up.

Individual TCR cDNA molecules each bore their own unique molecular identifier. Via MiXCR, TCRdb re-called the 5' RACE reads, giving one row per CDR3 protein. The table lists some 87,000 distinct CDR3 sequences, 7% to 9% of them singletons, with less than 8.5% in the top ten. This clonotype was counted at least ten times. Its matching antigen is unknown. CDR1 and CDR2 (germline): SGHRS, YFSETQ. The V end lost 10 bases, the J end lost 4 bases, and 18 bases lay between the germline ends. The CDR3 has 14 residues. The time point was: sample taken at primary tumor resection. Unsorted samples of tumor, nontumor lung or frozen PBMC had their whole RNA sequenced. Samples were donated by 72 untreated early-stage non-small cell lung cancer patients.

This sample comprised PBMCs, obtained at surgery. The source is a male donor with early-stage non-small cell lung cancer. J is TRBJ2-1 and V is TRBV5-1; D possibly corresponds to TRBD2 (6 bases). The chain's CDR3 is CACEELADYNEQFF. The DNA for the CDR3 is TGCGCCTGCGAGGAACTAGCTGATTACAATGAGCAGTTCTTC.